This T cell receptor beta chain was documented in a study of regulatory T cells in long-lasting Graves disease. Trimming cost V 7 bases and J 9 bases, with 15 bases left between them. Germline CDR1 and CDR2: LNHDA and SQIVND (reference sequence). The CDR3 runs 12 residues. As for time point: persistent/refractory GD, antithyroid drugs over 5 years with positive TRAb. Extracted RNA from PBMCs served as the source of the TCR library. For TCR beta, libraries came from iRepertoire HTBI primers and Arm-PCR of CDR3 regions. TCRdb recomputed calls from the multiplex PCR reads with MiXCR, one row per CDR3 protein. The sample shows around 500,000 distinct CDR3 sequences, more than 20% of them seen only once.

Source: peripheral blood mononuclear cells (PBMCs), taken when the disease was refractory, from a patient treated with antithyroid drugs. The receptor comes from a female donor with Graves disease. This rearrangement joins TRBV19 to TRBJ1-1, with D maybe TRBD1 (6 bases). Written as DNA, the CDR3 is TGTGCCAGTAATTTGGGCAGGGGAAAAGCTTTCTTT. Translated, it gives CASNLGRGKAFF.